A single sample is the source of the 18 T cell receptor beta chains below, sequenced in a study of blood T cell repertoires in COVID-19. TCRdb's table, derived via immunoSEQ multiplex PCR, lists solely in-frame clones and lacks some. This sample has 200,000 to 250,000 clones, with approximately 82% found just once. Input material: peripheral blood. The receptors were sampled from a woman at least 80 years old with acute or convalescent COVID-19.

This clone was detected only once. Within the sample, other DNA sequences also encode this same CDR3. As DNA, the CDR3 is TGCAGTGCTAGTAGGGGGTCTGAAGCTTTCTTT. Translated, it gives CSASRGSEAFF. J is TRBJ1-1 and V is TRBV20-1, with D tentatively TRBD1 (6 bases). Germline CDR1 DFQATT, CDR2 SNEGSKA (reference sequence). V dropped 3 bases and J dropped 6 bases, with 8 bases sitting between them. This CDR3 is 11 amino acids long.

The chain links TRBV6-5 to TRBJ1-6; D is uncertain. This CDR3 has 12 residues. Germline V lookup: CDR1 MNHEY, CDR2 SVGAGI. V was pared by 8 bases and J by 6 bases, with 8 bases between. The CDR3, as DNA: TGTGCCAGCGTAGCGGCTAATTCACCCCTCCACTTT. Its translation is CASVAANSPLHF.

The rearrangement links TRBV6-2 or TRBV6-3 to TRBJ1-2, with TRBD1 as a possible D gene (6 bases). The CDR3 contains 15 residues. Per germline, CDR1 MNHEY and CDR2 SVGEGT. Trimming pared 4 bases from V and 0 bases from J, leaving 12 bases between. The CDR3 sequence: CASSSPGTSNYGYTF. The CDR3, as DNA: TGTGCCAGCAGTTCCCCAGGGACATCTAACTATGGCTACACCTTC.

V and J are TRBV7-9 and TRBJ1-5; tentatively, D is TRBD1 (5 bases). Germline CDR1 reads SEHNR; CDR2 reads FQNEAQ (reference sequence). V was pared by 5 bases and J by 7 bases, with 15 bases between. The CDR3 spans 14 residues. The DNA of the CDR3 is TGTGCCAGCAGCCGGTGGGGGGGTGAACAGCCCCAGCATTTT. This sequence encodes CASSRWGGEQPQHF.

The sample holds a few counts of this clone. The CDR3, as DNA: TGTGCCAGCAGCTACCCAGGACTAGCGGGGATTAATGAGCAGTTCTTC. It yields the protein CASSYPGLAGINEQFF. V and J are TRBV5-4 and TRBJ2-1; 12 bases are a match to TRBD2. V gave up 3 bases and J gave up 7 bases; unmatched junction bases: 8. There are 16 residues in the CDR3. The germline gives CDR1 SGHNT, CDR2 YYREEE (reference sequence).

This rearrangement joins TRBV7-2 to TRBJ2-3; no reliable D call. CDR1 is SGHTA, CDR2 FQGNSA, per germline. The ends were cut back, 0 bases at V and 6 bases at J, with 7 bases in the middle. The CDR3 contains 13 residues. This chain's CDR3 is CASSLARSDTQYF. CDR3 coding DNA: TGTGCCAGCAGCTTAGCTAGATCGGATACGCAGTATTTT.

Notes on this clone: The same CDR3 is also encoded by other DNA sequences in this sample. The DNA for the CDR3 is TGTGCCAGCAGCCTACAAGAGACCCAGTACTTC. It is translated as CASSLQETQYF. The chain has TRBV7-2 and TRBJ2-5; D unresolved. Germline lookup yields CDR1 SGHTA and CDR2 FQGNSA. This CDR3 region has 11 residues. V was pared by 5 bases and J by 2 bases, with 3 bases between.

The gene calls are TRBV28 and TRBJ2-7; 8 bases are shared with TRBD2. Germline-derived CDR1 and CDR2 are MDHEN and SYDVKM. The CDR3 extends over 15 amino acids. With 4 bases clipped from V and 7 bases from J, the junction kept 12 bases outside the gene matches. The CDR3 sequence: CASSSAAGAAREQYF. The DNA of the CDR3 is TGTGCCAGCAGTTCCGCAGCGGGAGCAGCTAGAGAGCAGTACTTC.

Concerning this clone itself: This is likely a read error, given that the CDR3 carries no conserved phenylalanine or tryptophan at its end. It is unclear where the CDR3 begins or ends on the DNA, so no DNA is shown, and the CDR3 is as TCRdb lists it. V is TRBV12-2 and J is TRBJ2-7; the table's TRBD1 call for D was not verified on the DNA. TRBV12-2 is termed a pseudogene. From its first to its last residue, the CDR3 has 13 amino acids. The CDR3 sequence is CASRPALETREGL.

The chain carries TRBV5-4 and TRBJ2-5; 11 positions match TRBD2. The CDR3 runs to 16 residues. In germline, CDR1 is SGHNT, CDR2 YYREEE (reference sequence). The junction had 7 bases not matched to a gene; V was cut back by 4 bases and J by 2 bases. The CDR3 nucleotides are TGTGCCAGCAGCGTAGCGGGGGGGCTTAGGCAAGAGACCCAGTACTTC. It is translated as CASSVAGGLRQETQYF. Full variable domain (rest looked up from reference TRBV5-4 and TRBJ2-5): ETGVTQSPTHLIKTRGQQVTLRCSSQSGHNTVSWYQQALGQGPQFIFQYYREEENGRGNFPPRFSGLQFPNYSSELNVNALELDDSALYLCASSVAGGLRQETQYFGPGTRLLVL.

The DNA of the CDR3 is TGTGCCAGCAGCCAAACTAGCGGGAGGGCCTTCTACGAGCAGTACTTC. It is translated as CASSQTSGRAFYEQYF. The genes are TRBV4-2 and TRBJ2-7, with 13 bases identical to TRBD2. CDR1 and CDR2 (germline): LGHNA, YNFKEQ. The CDR3 loop spans 16 amino acids. V was clipped by 2 bases and J by 3 bases; unmatched bases: 4.

This sequence joins TRBV7-8 and TRBJ2-2, with 7 bases aligning to TRBD1. This CDR3 has 16 residues. Germline V gene sequence: CDR1 SGHVS, CDR2 FQNEAQ. V shed 5 bases, J shed 3 bases, and the junction held 9 bases outside the gene matches. CDR3 DNA: TGTGCCAGCAGCCCAGACAGGGATCGGGACACCGGGGAGCTGTTTTTT. It specifies CASSPDRDRDTGELFF.

The chain links TRBV28 to TRBJ2-5; 8 bases are a match to TRBD2. With 5 bases clipped from V and 2 bases from J, the junction kept 7 bases outside the gene matches. The V gene's germline CDR1 is MDHEN and CDR2 SYDVKM. The CDR3 has 15 residues. The CDR3 DNA is TGTGCCAGCAGTCCCGCCCGGGGGGGGCAAGAGACCCAGTACTTC. It is translated as CASSPARGGQETQYF.

This clone was observed a few times. The chain's CDR3 is CATSEFGQGEQYF. The CDR3 nucleotides read TGTGCCACCAGTGAATTTGGACAGGGCGAGCAGTACTTC. The chain recombines TRBV24-1 with TRBJ2-7, with 8 bases lining up with TRBD1. V was clipped by 4 bases and J by 6 bases; unmatched bases: 4. The CDR3 is made up of 13 amino acids. Germline CDR1 reads KGHDR; CDR2 reads SFDVKD.

The chain links TRBV29-1 to TRBJ2-1, with 10 bases that match TRBD1. Germline-derived CDR1 and CDR2 are SQVTM and ANQGSEA. This CDR3 comprises 13 residues. V lost 7 bases to trimming and J lost 5 bases; unmatched junction nucleotides: 5. The CDR3 DNA sequence: TGCAGCGAGGGACAGGGGTCTGACAATGAGCAGTTCTTC. Its translation: CSEGQGSDNEQFF.

The chain joins TRBV11-3 to TRBJ2-5; 12 nucleotides line up with TRBD2. The CDR3 runs 18 residues. V lost 5 bases to trimming and J lost 2 bases; unmatched junction nucleotides: 12. Looked up from germline, CDR1 is SGHNT and CDR2 is YENEEA. CDR3 sequence reads: CASSHRTSGALSQETQYF. DNA of the CDR3: TGTGCCAGCAGCCACCGGACTAGCGGGGCCCTGTCTCAAGAGACCCAGTACTTC.

The V call is TRBV6-2 or TRBV6-3, the J call TRBJ2-5; D ambiguous. Trimming pared 6 bases from V and 5 bases from J, leaving 7 bases between. The CDR3 loop spans 11 amino acids. CDR1 is MNHEY and CDR2 is SVGEGT in the germline V gene. The CDR3 protein is CASSSRETQYF. The CDR3, as DNA: TGTGCCAGCAGCTCCCGGGAGACCCAGTACTTC.

The J gene is TRBJ1-3, the V gene TRBV7-2, with D perhaps TRBD1 (6 bases). V lost 1 base, J lost 2 bases, and 9 bases lay in between. CDR3 length: 15 amino acids. Germline values: CDR1 SGHTA, CDR2 FQGNSA. The CDR3 reads CASSLESGAGNTIYF. CDR3 in DNA: TGTGCCAGCAGCTTAGAGTCAGGGGCTGGAAACACCATATATTTT.